The 9 T cell receptor beta chains below were found in one sample sequenced in a study of T cells after yellow fever vaccination. Each CDR3 protein gets one entry after TCRdb re-called the 5' RACE reads with MiXCR. This table holds over 300,000 distinct CDR3 sequences, less than 4.5% found once. Sequencing used PBMCs, obtained on the day of the yellow fever booster vaccination. The receptors were sampled from a man in his late teens or twenties who received the YFV17D yellow fever vaccine.

In this sample, this clonotype turned up a few times. The CDR3 sequence is CASSHRGFRSPLHF. CDR3 bases: TGTGCCAGCAGCCATCGGGGCTTTCGCTCACCCCTCCACTTT. This sequence joins TRBV14 and TRBJ1-6, with D perhaps matching TRBD1 (5 bases). CDR3 length: 14 amino acids. Germline CDR1 reads SGHDN; CDR2 reads FVKESK. The V end lost 3 bases, the J end lost 10 bases, and 13 bases lay between the germline ends.

This rearrangement joins TRBV5-1 to TRBJ2-7; D gene unclear. CDR1 is SGHRS and CDR2 is YFSETQ in the germline V gene. This CDR3 comprises 15 residues. Trimming shortened V by 2 bases and J by 2 bases, and 14 bases separated the two germline ends. CDR3 bases: TGCGCCAGCAGCTTCGCAGCCGCCCCCCCCTACGAGCAGTACTTC. Translation gives CASSFAAAPPYEQYF.

This clonotype was counted at least ten times. The genes are TRBV29-1 and TRBJ2-3, with a weak D call TRBD2 (6 bases). CDR1 is SQVTM and CDR2 is ANQGSEA in the germline V gene. Trimming cost V 3 bases and J 2 bases, with 9 bases left between them. This CDR3 is built from 13 residues. The chain's CDR3 is CSVEEGPTDTQYF. DNA for the CDR3: TGCAGCGTTGAGGAGGGGCCCACAGATACGCAGTATTTT.

This clonotype was detected ten times or more. This rearrangement joins TRBV11-2 to TRBJ2-1; 12 bases match TRBD2. J gave up 8 bases and V 3 bases, and 5 bases lay outside the gene matches. This CDR3 has 15 residues. Germline V gene lookup returns CDR1 SGHAT and CDR2 FQNNGV. The CDR3 protein is CASSFELAGGYEQFF. In nucleotides, the CDR3 is TGTGCCAGCAGCTTCGAACTAGCGGGGGGCTATGAGCAGTTCTTC.

This clonotype was picked up a small number of times. This rearrangement joins TRBV4-3 to TRBJ2-2, with D possibly TRBD1 on 5 matching bases. Trimming pared 1 base from V and 4 bases from J, leaving 7 bases between. Per germline, CDR1 LGHNA and CDR2 YSLEER. This CDR3 region has 14 residues. CDR3 DNA sequence: TGCGCCAGCAGCCAAGGACAGTCCACCGGGGAGCTGTTTTTT. Translating it yields CASSQGQSTGELFF.

In its sample, this clonotype was seen many times. This rearrangement joins TRBV7-8 to TRBJ1-5; D call uncertain. V gave up 1 base and J gave up 1 base, with 8 bases separating them. Looked up from germline, CDR1 is SGHVS and CDR2 is FQNEAQ. CDR3 length: 15 residues. Here the CDR3 DNA reads TGTGCCAGCAGCTTAGTTGGACCAAGCAATCAGCCCCAGCATTTT. Translation: CASSLVGPSNQPQHF.

This clonotype was picked up many times. The chain joins TRBV6-1 to TRBJ2-5; D might be TRBD1 or TRBD2, each matching 6 bases. Germline V gene data show CDR1 as MNHNS and CDR2 as SASEGT. CDR3 length equals 15 residues. V shed 6 bases and J shed 1 base, with 15 bases lying between them. The CDR3 DNA reads TGTGCCAGCAGCCTACAGGGAGGTCCCCAAGAGACCCAGTACTTC. Translating it yields CASSLQGGPQETQYF.

Comments on this clonotype: One junction end does not reproduce the germline sequence, and a read error may be involved. The chain combines TRBV19 with TRBJ1-2, with D possibly being TRBD1 (5 bases). CDR1 is LNHDA, CDR2 SQIVND, per germline (reference sequence). This CDR3 has 13 residues. The CDR3 region has the DNA TGTGCCAGTAGTCCGGGACCGGTATTTGGCTTCACCTTC. It specifies CASSPGPVFGFTF.

Many counts were recorded for this clonotype. The V and J genes are TRBV20-1 and TRBJ1-1; a weak D match, TRBD1 (6 bases). CDR1 is DFQATT, CDR2 SNEGSKA, per germline (reference sequence). The CDR3 has 12 amino acids. Trimming took off 7 bases at V and 4 bases at J, with 13 bases between the two ends. This CDR3 reads CSVNPGVTEAFF. The CDR3 bases are TGCAGTGTAAACCCAGGGGTCACTGAAGCTTTCTTT.